This TCR beta chain was observed in a study of T cells in Graves' hyperthyroidism and ophthalmopathy. Study results and caveats: Most clonotypes expanded in the thyroid (above 0.001) were also present in blood. A median about 6 months before onset, the model predicted ophthalmopathy.

CDR3 length equals 15 residues. Germline CDR1 is SGHVS and CDR2 is FNYEAQ. The V gene lost 1 base and the J gene lost 3 bases, with 12 bases spanning the gap. What was amplified from RNA transcripts were TCR beta CDR3 regions. HTBI primers drove first-round RT-PCR of the TCR CDR3. Using its own MiXCR run on the multiplex PCR reads, TCRdb lists one record per CDR3 protein. The table includes 450,000 to 700,000 distinct CDR3 sequences, around 45% detected once. Concerning this clonotype: Its antigen is still unknown.

The sequence derives from an adult woman with Graves' disease, either hyperthyroidism or ophthalmopathy (not recorded which). The V gene is TRBV7-6, the J gene TRBJ1-1, with no clear D. The specimen sequenced was peripheral blood or thyroid tissue (not recorded which). The CDR3 here is CASSLGPLRYTEAFF. Written as DNA, the CDR3 is TGTGCCAGCAGCTTAGGGCCCCTCCGGTACACTGAAGCTTTCTTT.